Listed here is a single TCR beta chain. The CDR3 has 12 residues. The V and J ends lost 6 bases and 6 bases respectively, with 12 bases between them. In the authors' workflow: Nucleated cell number was recorded as an estimate derived from reference gene primer amplification. Sequencing used immunoSEQ multiplex PCR; TCRdb keeps in-frame clones, though not all of them. The D gene and trimming were derived from the DNA, and the V and J assignments and clone size from that table. The sample contains about 190,000 clones, about 87% of which appear only once. These data are taken from a study of blood T cell repertoires in COVID-19. Whole-study context: Specimens from acute and convalescent COVID-19 originated in the United States, Italy and Spain. PBMCs, B-cell-depleted T cells, or T cells were the source of the cDNA or gDNA that made up the material.

J is TRBJ2-7 and V is TRBV12-3 or TRBV12-4; the D gene is possibly TRBD2 (6 bases). The origin of this receptor is a woman aged 25 to 39 with acute or convalescent COVID-19. Sequenced sample: peripheral blood. The CDR3 coding sequence is TGTGCCAGCAGCCTCGGGAGTCCCGAGCAGTACTTC. Its translation: CASSLGSPEQYF.